Listed below are T cell receptor beta chains from one sample, sequenced in a study of T cell responses to AZD1222 COVID-19 vaccine. Here immunoSEQ multiplex PCR was the method, and the copy in TCRdb shows in-frame clones only, minus some. Of 180,000 or so clones listed, 85% to 90% are singletons. The starting material was peripheral blood, obtained on day 0 of AZD1222 vaccination. Receptor source: an adult in good health. CDR3s include the opening cysteine and the closing phenylalanine or tryptophan. Fields, in order: D gene, J gene, V gene, CDR3 protein, CDR3 DNA. D genes are given only for firm matches.

d_call: NA; j_call: TRBJ2-2; v_call: TRBV4-3; cdr3_aa: CASSQPGLRGTGELFF; cdr3_nt: TGCGCCAGCAGCCAACCAGGACTCAGAGGGACCGGGGAGCTGTTTTTT
d_call: NA; j_call: TRBJ1-1; v_call: TRBV5-1; cdr3_aa: CASSPRWGTGDTEAFF; cdr3_nt: TGCGCCAGCAGCCCTCGATGGGGTACGGGTGACACTGAAGCTTTCTTT
d_call: TRBD1; j_call: TRBJ1-4; v_call: TRBV28; cdr3_aa: CASSFSQGGTEKLFF; cdr3_nt: TGTGCCAGCAGTTTTAGCCAGGGGGGCACTGAAAAACTGTTTTTT
d_call: NA; j_call: TRBJ2-5; v_call: TRBV12-5; cdr3_aa: CASGKSETQYF; cdr3_nt: TGTGCTAGTGGCAAGTCCGAGACCCAGTACTTC
d_call: TRBD1; j_call: TRBJ1-2; v_call: TRBV30; cdr3_aa: CAWSARDRGGYTF; cdr3_nt: TGTGCCTGGAGTGCCCGGGACAGGGGTGGCTACACCTTC
d_call: TRBD1; j_call: TRBJ2-3; v_call: TRBV7-3; cdr3_aa: CASSLQGADTQYF; cdr3_nt: TGTGCCAGCAGCTTACAGGGGGCAGATACGCAGTATTTT
d_call: TRBD1; j_call: TRBJ2-2; v_call: TRBV4-2; cdr3_aa: CASSQDDRGSTGELFF; cdr3_nt: TGTGCCAGCAGCCAAGACGACAGGGGCAGCACCGGGGAGCTGTTTTTT
d_call: NA; j_call: TRBJ1-1; v_call: TRBV5-1; cdr3_aa: CASRLGTEAFF; cdr3_nt: TGCGCCAGCAGGTTAGGGACTGAAGCTTTCTTT
d_call: NA; j_call: TRBJ1-5; v_call: TRBV10-3; cdr3_aa: CAISEVENQPQHF; cdr3_nt: TGTGCCATCAGTGAGGTCGAGAATCAGCCCCAGCATTTT
d_call: NA; j_call: TRBJ1-1; v_call: TRBV5-6; cdr3_aa: CASSLEGRENTEAFF; cdr3_nt: TGTGCCAGCAGCTTGGAGGGTCGGGAGAACACTGAAGCTTTCTTT
d_call: TRBD2; j_call: TRBJ2-1; v_call: TRBV4-1; cdr3_aa: CASSQSLGGTYNEQFF; cdr3_nt: TGCGCCAGCAGCCAATCTCTCGGGGGGACCTACAATGAGCAGTTCTTC
d_call: TRBD1; j_call: TRBJ2-1; v_call: TRBV5-6; cdr3_aa: CASRAGTAYNEQFF; cdr3_nt: TGTGCCAGCAGGGCCGGGACAGCGTACAATGAGCAGTTCTTC
d_call: TRBD1; j_call: TRBJ2-7; v_call: TRBV25-1; cdr3_aa: CASSDYRDRGYYEQYF; cdr3_nt: TGTGCCAGCAGTGACTACCGGGACAGGGGATACTACGAGCAGTACTTC
d_call: NA; j_call: TRBJ1-5; v_call: TRBV6-4; cdr3_aa: CASSAQGGGHQPQHF; cdr3_nt: TGTGCCAGCAGTGCCCAAGGGGGGGGCCATCAGCCCCAGCATTTT
d_call: NA; j_call: TRBJ1-1; v_call: TRBV28; cdr3_aa: CASSLRVGLAEAFF; cdr3_nt: TGTGCCAGCAGTTTAAGGGTAGGATTGGCTGAAGCTTTCTTT
d_call: TRBD2; j_call: TRBJ2-5; v_call: TRBV5-1; cdr3_aa: CASRAGTYQETQYF; cdr3_nt: TGCGCCAGCAGAGCGGGGACCTACCAAGAGACCCAGTACTTC